This entry concerns a single T cell receptor (beta chain). Indicated time point: pretreatment peripheral blood. Peripheral blood mononuclear cells were collected from every patient before and during treatment, yielding between 1 and 8 samples per patient. Germline V gives CDR1 MDHEN, CDR2 SYDVKM. Trimming left V 5 bases short and J 6 bases short, with 11 bases between. This CDR3 region has 13 residues. The repertoire was sequenced with immunoSEQ multiplex PCR; TCRdb's copy has only in-frame clones and lacks some. The repertoire holds about 49,000 clones, with less than 85% as singletons. The data were obtained in a study of PD-L1 blockade in urothelial cancer.

The TCR was taken from a man between 65 and 85 years old with urothelial cancer. Source: PBMCs, taken around atezolizumab (anti-PD-L1) treatment. The chain couples TRBV28 to TRBJ1-5; tentative D call: TRBD1 (6 bases). This chain's CDR3 is CASSQGSSQPQHF. CDR3 in DNA: TGTGCCAGCAGTCAGGGGTCTAGTCAGCCCCAGCATTTT. Full variable domain (missing parts from reference TRBV28 and TRBJ1-5): DVKVTQSSRYLVKRTGEKVFLECVQDMDHENMFWYRQDPGLGLRLIYFSYDVKMKEKGDIPEGYSVSREKKERFSLILESASTNQTSMYLCASSQGSSQPQHFGDGTRLSIL.